The rows below give T cell receptor beta chains drawn from one sample of a study of T cell responses to AZD1222 COVID-19 vaccine. The protocol was immunoSEQ multiplex PCR, while the TCRdb copy is restricted to in-frame clones and leaves out a portion. Of around 120,000 clones listed, more than 85% were seen once; the top ten hold roughly 1.1%. The sample was peripheral blood, taken on day 0 of AZD1222 vaccination. The receptors come from an adult in good health. Both conserved end residues are part of each CDR3. D genes are given only for firm matches. A clone size is listed for some rows: how often the clone was seen (once, few, many), or a class if it is expanded.

j_gene,abundance,v_gene,d_gene,CDR3aa,CDR3nt
TRBJ1-6,.,TRBV6-5,.,CASSYSVRDSPLHF,TGTGCCAGCAGTTACTCTGTGAGGGATTCACCCCTCCACTTT
TRBJ2-1,.,TRBV5-4,TRBD2,CASSLAGLAGANEQFF,TGTGCCAGCAGCTTGGCCGGGCTAGCGGGGGCCAATGAGCAGTTCTTC
TRBJ2-3,once,TRBV28,.,CASTDGPTDTQYF,TGTGCCAGCACAGATGGTCCCACAGATACGCAGTATTTT
TRBJ2-7,.,TRBV3-1/TRBV3-2,.,CASSQDPPGIGNEQYF,TGTGCCAGCAGCCAAGATCCTCCAGGGATCGGTAACGAGCAGTACTTC
TRBJ2-7,.,TRBV6-5,TRBD1,CASSYSAGQGRYEQYF,TGTGCCAGCAGTTATTCCGCGGGACAGGGAAGGTACGAGCAGTACTTC
TRBJ1-2,.,TRBV6-4,TRBD1,CASRQGTGDGYTF,TGTGCCAGCAGACAAGGGACAGGGGATGGCTACACCTTC
TRBJ1-1,.,TRBV15,.,CATSRDGPDGNTEAFF,TGTGCCACCAGCAGAGATGGGCCAGACGGTAACACTGAAGCTTTCTTT
TRBJ1-4,.,TRBV5-1,.,CASSPGGGDEKLFF,TGCGCCAGCAGCCCAGGTGGGGGCGATGAAAAACTGTTTTTT
TRBJ1-1,.,TRBV5-4,.,CASSLEALNTEAFF,TGTGCCAGCAGCTTGGAGGCCTTGAACACTGAAGCTTTCTTT
TRBJ2-3,.,TRBV19,.,CASSITRRSDTQYF,TGTGCCAGTAGTATAACCAGGAGGTCAGATACGCAGTATTTT
TRBJ1-1,once,TRBV6-5,.,CAINTATWAEAFF,TGTGCCATCAATACAGCGACTTGGGCTGAAGCTTTCTTT
TRBJ1-4,once,TRBV14,.,CASSQGTRGEKLFF,TGTGCCAGCAGCCAAGGGACCCGCGGGGAAAAACTGTTTTTT
TRBJ1-5,.,TRBV2,TRBD1,CASSGTGGRQPQHF,TGTGCCAGCAGTGGGACAGGGGGGCGTCAGCCCCAGCATTTT
TRBJ2-7,.,TRBV3-1/TRBV3-2,.,CASSRTEYEQYF,TGTGCCAGCAGCCGGACGGAATACGAGCAGTACTTC
TRBJ1-3,few,TRBV28,.,CASSSQSLSGNTIYF,TGTGCCAGCAGCTCTCAGTCTTTATCTGGAAACACCATATATTTT
TRBJ1-1,.,TRBV11-2,.,CASSPARNEAFF,TGTGCCAGCAGCCCCGCCCGTAATGAAGCTTTCTTT
TRBJ2-7,.,TRBV4-1,TRBD1,CASSQGLTGLPYEQYF,TGCGCCAGCAGCCAAGGCCTGACAGGGCTACCCTACGAGCAGTACTTC
TRBJ2-1,.,TRBV9,TRBD1,CASSAGQGVRYNEQFF,TGTGCCAGCAGCGCCGGACAGGGGGTCAGATACAATGAGCAGTTCTTC
TRBJ2-7,.,TRBV27,.,CASSPEVGREQYF,TGTGCCAGCAGTCCCGAGGTGGGTCGCGAGCAGTACTTC
TRBJ1-5,.,TRBV12-3/TRBV12-4,.,CASSFQENQPQHF,TGTGCCAGCAGTTTTCAGGAGAATCAGCCCCAGCATTTT
TRBJ1-2,.,TRBV19,.,CASSIARDNYGYTF,TGTGCCAGTAGTATCGCCAGGGATAACTATGGCTACACCTTC
TRBJ2-2,.,TRBV5-1,TRBD2,CASSPLEAGSNTGELFF,TGCGCCAGCAGCCCCCTTGAAGCGGGGTCGAACACCGGGGAGCTGTTTTTT
TRBJ2-2,.,TRBV5-6,.,CASSSGYTGELFF,TGTGCCAGCAGCTCCGGGTACACCGGGGAGCTGTTTTTT
TRBJ2-7,.,TRBV7-3,TRBD1,CASSPQGAVNEQYF,TGTGCCAGCAGCCCACAGGGGGCTGTAAACGAGCAGTACTTC
TRBJ2-1,.,TRBV15,.,CATSRDRVSVEQFF,TGTGCCACCAGCAGAGATAGGGTGAGCGTTGAGCAGTTCTTC
TRBJ2-7,few,TRBV19,.,CASSVVNSYEQYF,TGTGCCAGCTCGGTCGTGAACTCCTACGAGCAGTACTTC
TRBJ2-2,.,TRBV28,.,CASSPFGGELFF,TGTGCCAGCAGTCCGTTTGGCGGGGAGCTGTTTTTT
TRBJ1-4,.,TRBV6-2/TRBV6-3,.,CASSYSATNEKLFF,TGTGCCAGCAGTTACTCCGCGACTAATGAAAAACTGTTTTTT
TRBJ1-5,.,TRBV10-2,TRBD1,CASSRQGSNQPQHF,TGCGCCAGCAGTCGACAGGGAAGCAATCAGCCCCAGCATTTT